Shown below are 29 T cell receptor beta chains from a single sample sequenced in a study of T cell repertoires in ileal Crohn's disease. As to time point: neoterminal ileum biopsy at postoperative endoscopy, about 6 months after surgery. TCRdb's table, derived via immunoSEQ multiplex PCR, lists solely in-frame clones and lacks some. The data show about 13,000 clones, roughly 71% seen once. Specimen: ileal tissue. The receptors were sampled from an adult with Crohn's disease.

The J gene is TRBJ2-7, the V gene TRBV7-2; D remains ambiguous. CDR3 length: 14 residues. Per germline, CDR1 SGHTA and CDR2 FQGNSA. Trimming took 5 bases from V and 3 from J, leaving 14 bases between them. The chain's CDR3 is CASSIKPLSYEQYF. The CDR3 DNA follows: TGTGCCAGCAGCATCAAGCCGTTGAGCTACGAGCAGTACTTC.

In its sample, this clone was seen a few times. The rearrangement links TRBV7-3 to TRBJ2-2, with 11 bases matching TRBD2. Looked up from germline, CDR1 is SGHTA and CDR2 is FQGTGA. The V segment lost 2 bases and the J segment 2 bases; nucleotides outside the gene matches: 4. CDR3 size: 17 residues. In DNA form, the CDR3 reads TGTGCCAGCAGCTTATCTAGCGGGGGGATTAACACCGGGGAGCTGTTTTTT. The encoded protein is CASSLSSGGINTGELFF.

The CDR3 nucleotides are TGTGCCAGCAGCTTAGACAGGGGCACTGAAGCTTTCTTT. Translating gives CASSLDRGTEAFF. The chain joins TRBV7-2 to TRBJ1-1, with TRBD1 identical over 7 bases. V gave up 1 base and J gave up 4 bases; unmatched junction bases: 0. Germline V gene sequence: CDR1 SGHTA, CDR2 FQGNSA. This CDR3 is built from 13 residues.

This clone appeared a single time. The chain carries TRBV18 and TRBJ2-7, with 7 bases identical to TRBD2. Germline loops: CDR1 KGHSH, CDR2 LQKENI. This CDR3 has 15 residues. V was clipped by 2 bases and J by 7 bases; unmatched bases: 11. The DNA for the CDR3 is TGTGCCAGCTCACCAGGGGCTAGCGGACCTATTGAGCAGTACTTC. This gives the protein CASSPGASGPIEQYF.

The chain couples TRBV7-8 to TRBJ2-3, with 7 bases fitting TRBD1. This CDR3 has 17 residues. In germline, CDR1 is SGHVS, CDR2 FQNEAQ. After removal of 4 bases from V and 5 bases from J, the junction contained 15 bases not matched to a gene. This chain's CDR3 is CASSSLLPTGYKDTQYF. The CDR3 coding sequence is TGTGCCAGCAGCTCCCTCCTTCCGACAGGGTATAAAGATACGCAGTATTTT. The variable domain in full, with the rest retrieved from reference TRBV7-8 and TRBJ2-3, is GAGVSQSPRYKVAKRGQDVALRCDPISGHVSLFWYQQALGQGPEFLTYFQNEAQLDKSGLPSDRFFAERPEGSVSTLKIQRTQQEDSAVYLCASSSLLPTGYKDTQYFGPGTRLTVL.

The chain carries TRBV28 and TRBJ2-3; D perhaps matches TRBD1 (6 bases). Germline V CDR1 and CDR2: MDHEN, SYDVKM. This CDR3 spans 13 amino acids. Deletions cut 11 bases from V and 7 bases from J, with 19 bases between. The CDR3 protein is CAGSYRDTNTQYF. The DNA for the CDR3 is TGTGCCGGCTCCTACAGGGACACTAATACGCAGTATTTT.

This clone is medium-sized in the sample. This chain links TRBV6-4 with TRBJ2-2; D is undetermined. Germline-derived CDR1 and CDR2 are MRHNA and SNTAGT. This CDR3 comprises 15 residues. V gave up 3 bases and J gave up 5 bases, with 13 bases separating them. The DNA of the CDR3 is TGTGCCAGCAGTGAAGCCTCCACCGGGACCGGGGAGCTGTTTTTT. This encodes CASSEASTGTGELFF.

V is TRBV7-2 and J is TRBJ2-7; D is perhaps TRBD1 (5 bases). The germline V gene encodes CDR1 SGHTA and CDR2 FQGNSA. Deletions cut 5 bases from V and 2 bases from J, with 19 bases between. CDR3 length: 16 amino acids. In nucleotides, the CDR3 is TGTGCCAGCAGCCCCGCAAGGGCAGGGATCCCCTACGAGCAGTACTTC. It codes for CASSPARAGIPYEQYF. Filled out from reference TRBV7-2 and TRBJ2-7, the complete variable domain reads GAGVSQSPSNKVTEKGKDVELRCDPISGHTALYWYRQSLGQGLEFLIYFQGNSAPDKSGLPSDRFSAERTGGSVSTLTIQRTQQEDSAVYLCASSPARAGIPYEQYFGPGTRLTVT.

The rearrangement joins TRBV28 to TRBJ2-7; 12 nucleotides agree with TRBD1. Trimming took 6 bases from V and 7 from J; bases not matched to a gene: 7. This CDR3 is built from 14 residues. The germline V gene encodes CDR1 MDHEN and CDR2 SYDVKM. The CDR3 sequence: CASSPGQGAQEQYF. The CDR3 DNA follows: TGTGCCAGCAGCCCGGGACAGGGGGCGCAAGAGCAGTACTTC.

This clone was seen only a few times. The V gene is TRBV28, the J gene TRBJ2-7; tentative D call: TRBD2 (5 bases). This CDR3 has 13 amino acids. V gave up 7 bases and J gave up 5 bases, with 15 bases separating them. In germline, CDR1 is MDHEN, CDR2 SYDVKM. CDR3 sequence: CASTAAGDDEQYF. The CDR3 DNA is TGTGCCAGCACGGCCGCGGGTGACGACGAGCAGTACTTC.

This clone was seen more than once but under ten times. Other nucleotide sequences in the sample specify the same CDR3. For the CDR3, the DNA is TGTGCCAGCAGCTTAGACTCCTATAATTCACCCCTCCACTTT. Protein product: CASSLDSYNSPLHF. The chain joins TRBV11-2 to TRBJ1-6; D is ambiguous. The CDR3 length is 14 residues. The V gene's germline CDR1 is SGHAT and CDR2 FQNNGV. The V end was cut by 0 bases, the J end by 0 bases, with 0 bases between.

This chain links TRBV25-1 with TRBJ2-2; no reliable D call. This CDR3 has 14 amino acids. Germline CDR1 is MGHDK and CDR2 is SYGVNS. V was clipped by 2 bases and J by 8 bases, with 12 bases between them. CDR3 in amino acids: CASSEPKGRGELFF. CDR3 coding DNA: TGTGCCAGCAGTGAACCTAAGGGTCGTGGGGAGCTGTTTTTT.

The rearrangement links TRBV6-5 to TRBJ1-5; the D gene is possibly TRBD1 (6 bases). Per the germline V gene, CDR1 is MNHEY and CDR2 is SVGAGI. The CDR3 is 14 amino acids. Trimming shortened V by 6 bases and J by 5 bases, and 14 bases separated the two germline ends. For the CDR3, the DNA is TGTGCCAGCAGACCTCGGGGGGCGGATCAGCCCCAGCATTTT. Its protein is CASRPRGADQPQHF.

DNA for the CDR3: TGTGCCATCAGTGAGTCAAAGGCCGAGCAGTACTTC. This sequence encodes CAISESKAEQYF. The chain links TRBV10-3 to TRBJ2-7, with unresolved D. V was cut by 0 bases and J by 6 bases, with 6 bases left in between. The germline V gene encodes CDR1 ENHRY and CDR2 SYGVKD. The length of the CDR3 is 12 residues.

The chain recombines TRBV18 with TRBJ1-1; TRBD1 matches at 9 bases. There are 14 residues in the CDR3. Germline loops: CDR1 KGHSH, CDR2 LQKENI. The V gene end was trimmed by 2 bases and the J gene end by 7 bases; junction bases not matched to a gene: 5. The CDR3 loop reads CASSPWGQGGEAFF. The CDR3 bases are TGTGCCAGCTCACCATGGGGACAGGGTGGTGAAGCTTTCTTT.

The chain carries TRBV5-1 and TRBJ2-3, with TRBD2 as a possible D gene (5 bases). V lost 1 base to trimming and J lost 0 bases, with 6 bases between them. CDR1 is SGHRS, CDR2 YFSETQ, per germline. This CDR3 has 14 amino acids. CDR3 DNA sequence: TGCGCCAGCAGCTTGCCGGGGAGCACAGATACGCAGTATTTT. It specifies CASSLPGSTDTQYF. Complete variable domain (other parts from reference TRBV5-1 and TRBJ2-3): KAGVTQTPRYLIKTRGQQVTLSCSPISGHRSVSWYQQTPGQGLQFLFEYFSETQRNKGNFPGRFSGRQFSNSRSEMNVSTLELGDSALYLCASSLPGSTDTQYFGPGTRLTVL.

The V gene is TRBV7-9, the J gene TRBJ2-1; 7 nucleotides agree with TRBD1. Germline CDR1 SEHNR, CDR2 FQNEAQ (reference sequence). V was pared by 3 bases and J by 7 bases, with 6 bases of the junction left unmatched. The CDR3 spans 14 residues. The CDR3 region has the DNA TGTGCCAGCAGCTTTACAGGGGCGGGTAATGAGCAGTTCTTC. It encodes CASSFTGAGNEQFF.

V and J are TRBV28 and TRBJ1-1; a possible D gene is TRBD1 (6 bases). The V end was cut by 4 bases, the J end by 7 bases, with 25 bases between. This CDR3 region has 17 residues. The germline CDR1 and CDR2 sequences are MDHEN and SYDVKM. In nucleotides, the CDR3 is TGTGCCAGCAGTTCTCCTACCACAGGGCGCCTCGGCGGTGAAGCTTTCTTT. As protein: CASSSPTTGRLGGEAFF. The whole variable domain, filled in from reference TRBV28 and TRBJ1-1, reads DVKVTQSSRYLVKRTGEKVFLECVQDMDHENMFWYRQDPGLGLRLIYFSYDVKMKEKGDIPEGYSVSREKKERFSLILESASTNQTSMYLCASSSPTTGRLGGEAFFGQGTRLTVV.

This chain connects TRBV7-6 to TRBJ1-1; D is unclear. The CDR3 covers 13 residues. The germline V gene encodes CDR1 SGHVS and CDR2 FNYEAQ. V lost 1 base and J lost 3, with 6 bases in between. The CDR3 loop reads CASSLGRYTEAFF. The DNA of the CDR3 is TGTGCCAGCAGCTTAGGACGGTACACTGAAGCTTTCTTT.

This clone was seen a few times. The chain has TRBV5-1 and TRBJ1-3, with D perhaps matching TRBD1 (5 bases). The germline V gene has CDR1 SGHRS and CDR2 YFSETQ. Trimming left V 3 bases short and J 4 bases short, with 17 bases between. The length of the CDR3 is 16 residues. In DNA form, the CDR3 reads TGCGCCAGCAGCTACTCCCCAGGCGGGGCAGGAAACACCATATATTTT. Amino acid sequence: CASSYSPGGAGNTIYF.

The rearrangement joins TRBV5-1 to TRBJ2-6; a possible D gene is TRBD1 (6 bases). V lost 0 bases, J lost 0 bases, and 7 bases lay in between. The V gene's germline CDR1 is SGHRS and CDR2 YFSETQ. The CDR3 spans 16 residues. The CDR3 sequence is CASSLGGGSGANVLTF. CDR3 DNA: TGCGCCAGCAGCTTGGGAGGGGGCTCTGGGGCCAACGTCCTGACTTTC.

The chain uses TRBV15 and TRBJ2-1; D not certain. Germline assignment: CDR1 LNHNV and CDR2 YYDKDF (reference sequence). V lost 3 bases and J 8 bases, leaving 8 bases between the germline ends. The CDR3 loop spans 12 amino acids. Written as DNA, the CDR3 is TGTGCCACCAGCAGTAAGAGCGATGAGCAGTTCTTC. It yields the protein CATSSKSDEQFF.

The J gene is TRBJ2-7, the V gene TRBV2; D gene uncertain. CDR1 is SNHLY and CDR2 is FYNNEI in the germline V gene. There are 10 residues in the CDR3. With 6 bases removed from V and 7 bases from J, the gap between germline ends came to 7 bases. CDR3 DNA: TGTGCCAGCAGCCACTATGAGCAGTACTTC. Protein sequence: CASSHYEQYF.

The chain carries TRBV28 and TRBJ2-7, with a tentative D call TRBD2 (7 bases). CDR3 size: 14 residues. Germline CDR1 MDHEN, CDR2 SYDVKM. The V and J ends lost 8 bases and 1 base respectively, with 15 bases between them. CDR3 region: CASDLGGGSYEQYF. The CDR3 DNA follows: TGTGCCAGCGATTTAGGGGGGGGATCCTACGAGCAGTACTTC.

In its sample, this clone was seen once. The chain uses TRBV5-5 and TRBJ1-3; possible D gene TRBD1, 6 bases. The germline V gene encodes CDR1 SGHKS and CDR2 YYEKEE (reference sequence). V shed 0 bases and J shed 7 bases, with 11 bases lying between them. This CDR3 spans 14 amino acids. The CDR3 DNA sequence: TGTGCCAGCAGCTTGGATACAGGGTTTAACACCATATATTTT. Residues: CASSLDTGFNTIYF.

The rearrangement joins TRBV5-1 to TRBJ2-3, with D maybe TRBD1 (6 bases). The germline V and J ends were trimmed by 4 bases and 4 bases, with 16 bases remaining between them. CDR3 length equals 15 residues. The V gene's germline CDR1 is SGHRS and CDR2 YFSETQ. This CDR3 reads CASSLGAGASDTQYF. The CDR3 nucleotides read TGCGCCAGCAGCCTCGGGGCAGGGGCTTCAGATACGCAGTATTTT.

The rearrangement uses TRBV6-4 and TRBJ2-1, with D unresolved. The V gene's germline CDR1 is MRHNA and CDR2 SNTAGT. Between the trimmed V and J ends, which lost 10 bases and 7 bases, there was a span of 11 bases. The CDR3 runs to 11 residues. This CDR3 is CAKDVGNEQFF. CDR3 sequence (DNA): TGTGCCAAGGATGTGGGGAATGAGCAGTTCTTC.

This clone turned up a few times. The chain uses TRBV4-3 and TRBJ2-2, with a tentative D call TRBD1 (5 bases). The CDR3 extends over 15 amino acids. The germline CDR1 and CDR2 sequences are LGHNA and YSLEER. The germline V and J ends were trimmed by 2 bases and 1 base, with 8 bases remaining between them. CDR3 in amino acids: CASSQPGLNTGELFF. CDR3 bases: TGCGCCAGCAGCCAACCAGGGCTGAACACCGGGGAGCTGTTTTTT.

This clone is labeled medium-sized (0.01 to 0.1%). The chain has TRBV4-1 and TRBJ2-1; 10 bases map to TRBD2. Germline loops: CDR1 MGHRA, CDR2 YSYEKL. The CDR3 totals 14 residues. V lost 4 bases, J lost 8 bases, and 5 bases stayed unmatched. The chain's CDR3 is CASSPRGLAHEQFF. The CDR3 DNA sequence: TGCGCCAGCAGCCCCCGGGGACTAGCGCATGAGCAGTTCTTC.